This T cell receptor (beta chain) was recorded in a study of shared clonotypes between healthy human individuals. Only in-frame clones appear in the TCRdb table, and some are missing; sequencing was by immunoSEQ multiplex PCR. The sample lists 2,500,000 or so clones, over 85% seen once, with 0.35% to 0.45% in the top ten. Germline trimming cut 6 bases from V and 1 base from J; bases unmatched to any gene: 6. The CDR3 contains 15 residues. CDR1 KGHSH and CDR2 LQKENI come from the germline V gene. This clone appeared once. This chain uses TRBV18 with TRBJ1-5, with TRBD1 matching 7 bases. The receptor's source is a man younger than 35 in good health. Some clones in this sample may be carry-over from other donors' samples. What was sequenced was naive CD4+ T cells from PBMCs. Regarding subset: CD45RA+ positively selected. The CDR3 spells CASSPGQESNQPQHF. CDR3 DNA: TGTGCCAGCTCCCCCGGACAGGAGAGCAATCAGCCCCAGCATTTT.